This T cell receptor (beta chain) was sequenced during a study of shared clonotypes between healthy human individuals. The repertoire was sequenced with immunoSEQ multiplex PCR; TCRdb's copy has only in-frame clones and lacks some. The sample lists 150,000 to 200,000 clones, approximately 61% occurring once. The CDR3 runs to 17 residues. Trimming removed 5 bases from V and 0 bases from J, with 20 bases in between. Germline values: CDR1 PRHDT, CDR2 FYEKMQ (reference sequence). This clone turned up a few times. The TCR originated in a man aged 25 to 40 in good health. The chain has TRBV13 and TRBJ2-7; perhaps D is TRBD1 or TRBD2 (5 bases each). The sequencing input was memory CD4+ T cells sorted from blood. Subset defined: CD45RA-negative fraction. The CDR3 DNA is TGTGCCAGCAGCCTCGGGGTAGGGGCCCTGAGCTCCTACGAGCAGTACTTC. Translated: CASSLGVGALSSYEQYF.